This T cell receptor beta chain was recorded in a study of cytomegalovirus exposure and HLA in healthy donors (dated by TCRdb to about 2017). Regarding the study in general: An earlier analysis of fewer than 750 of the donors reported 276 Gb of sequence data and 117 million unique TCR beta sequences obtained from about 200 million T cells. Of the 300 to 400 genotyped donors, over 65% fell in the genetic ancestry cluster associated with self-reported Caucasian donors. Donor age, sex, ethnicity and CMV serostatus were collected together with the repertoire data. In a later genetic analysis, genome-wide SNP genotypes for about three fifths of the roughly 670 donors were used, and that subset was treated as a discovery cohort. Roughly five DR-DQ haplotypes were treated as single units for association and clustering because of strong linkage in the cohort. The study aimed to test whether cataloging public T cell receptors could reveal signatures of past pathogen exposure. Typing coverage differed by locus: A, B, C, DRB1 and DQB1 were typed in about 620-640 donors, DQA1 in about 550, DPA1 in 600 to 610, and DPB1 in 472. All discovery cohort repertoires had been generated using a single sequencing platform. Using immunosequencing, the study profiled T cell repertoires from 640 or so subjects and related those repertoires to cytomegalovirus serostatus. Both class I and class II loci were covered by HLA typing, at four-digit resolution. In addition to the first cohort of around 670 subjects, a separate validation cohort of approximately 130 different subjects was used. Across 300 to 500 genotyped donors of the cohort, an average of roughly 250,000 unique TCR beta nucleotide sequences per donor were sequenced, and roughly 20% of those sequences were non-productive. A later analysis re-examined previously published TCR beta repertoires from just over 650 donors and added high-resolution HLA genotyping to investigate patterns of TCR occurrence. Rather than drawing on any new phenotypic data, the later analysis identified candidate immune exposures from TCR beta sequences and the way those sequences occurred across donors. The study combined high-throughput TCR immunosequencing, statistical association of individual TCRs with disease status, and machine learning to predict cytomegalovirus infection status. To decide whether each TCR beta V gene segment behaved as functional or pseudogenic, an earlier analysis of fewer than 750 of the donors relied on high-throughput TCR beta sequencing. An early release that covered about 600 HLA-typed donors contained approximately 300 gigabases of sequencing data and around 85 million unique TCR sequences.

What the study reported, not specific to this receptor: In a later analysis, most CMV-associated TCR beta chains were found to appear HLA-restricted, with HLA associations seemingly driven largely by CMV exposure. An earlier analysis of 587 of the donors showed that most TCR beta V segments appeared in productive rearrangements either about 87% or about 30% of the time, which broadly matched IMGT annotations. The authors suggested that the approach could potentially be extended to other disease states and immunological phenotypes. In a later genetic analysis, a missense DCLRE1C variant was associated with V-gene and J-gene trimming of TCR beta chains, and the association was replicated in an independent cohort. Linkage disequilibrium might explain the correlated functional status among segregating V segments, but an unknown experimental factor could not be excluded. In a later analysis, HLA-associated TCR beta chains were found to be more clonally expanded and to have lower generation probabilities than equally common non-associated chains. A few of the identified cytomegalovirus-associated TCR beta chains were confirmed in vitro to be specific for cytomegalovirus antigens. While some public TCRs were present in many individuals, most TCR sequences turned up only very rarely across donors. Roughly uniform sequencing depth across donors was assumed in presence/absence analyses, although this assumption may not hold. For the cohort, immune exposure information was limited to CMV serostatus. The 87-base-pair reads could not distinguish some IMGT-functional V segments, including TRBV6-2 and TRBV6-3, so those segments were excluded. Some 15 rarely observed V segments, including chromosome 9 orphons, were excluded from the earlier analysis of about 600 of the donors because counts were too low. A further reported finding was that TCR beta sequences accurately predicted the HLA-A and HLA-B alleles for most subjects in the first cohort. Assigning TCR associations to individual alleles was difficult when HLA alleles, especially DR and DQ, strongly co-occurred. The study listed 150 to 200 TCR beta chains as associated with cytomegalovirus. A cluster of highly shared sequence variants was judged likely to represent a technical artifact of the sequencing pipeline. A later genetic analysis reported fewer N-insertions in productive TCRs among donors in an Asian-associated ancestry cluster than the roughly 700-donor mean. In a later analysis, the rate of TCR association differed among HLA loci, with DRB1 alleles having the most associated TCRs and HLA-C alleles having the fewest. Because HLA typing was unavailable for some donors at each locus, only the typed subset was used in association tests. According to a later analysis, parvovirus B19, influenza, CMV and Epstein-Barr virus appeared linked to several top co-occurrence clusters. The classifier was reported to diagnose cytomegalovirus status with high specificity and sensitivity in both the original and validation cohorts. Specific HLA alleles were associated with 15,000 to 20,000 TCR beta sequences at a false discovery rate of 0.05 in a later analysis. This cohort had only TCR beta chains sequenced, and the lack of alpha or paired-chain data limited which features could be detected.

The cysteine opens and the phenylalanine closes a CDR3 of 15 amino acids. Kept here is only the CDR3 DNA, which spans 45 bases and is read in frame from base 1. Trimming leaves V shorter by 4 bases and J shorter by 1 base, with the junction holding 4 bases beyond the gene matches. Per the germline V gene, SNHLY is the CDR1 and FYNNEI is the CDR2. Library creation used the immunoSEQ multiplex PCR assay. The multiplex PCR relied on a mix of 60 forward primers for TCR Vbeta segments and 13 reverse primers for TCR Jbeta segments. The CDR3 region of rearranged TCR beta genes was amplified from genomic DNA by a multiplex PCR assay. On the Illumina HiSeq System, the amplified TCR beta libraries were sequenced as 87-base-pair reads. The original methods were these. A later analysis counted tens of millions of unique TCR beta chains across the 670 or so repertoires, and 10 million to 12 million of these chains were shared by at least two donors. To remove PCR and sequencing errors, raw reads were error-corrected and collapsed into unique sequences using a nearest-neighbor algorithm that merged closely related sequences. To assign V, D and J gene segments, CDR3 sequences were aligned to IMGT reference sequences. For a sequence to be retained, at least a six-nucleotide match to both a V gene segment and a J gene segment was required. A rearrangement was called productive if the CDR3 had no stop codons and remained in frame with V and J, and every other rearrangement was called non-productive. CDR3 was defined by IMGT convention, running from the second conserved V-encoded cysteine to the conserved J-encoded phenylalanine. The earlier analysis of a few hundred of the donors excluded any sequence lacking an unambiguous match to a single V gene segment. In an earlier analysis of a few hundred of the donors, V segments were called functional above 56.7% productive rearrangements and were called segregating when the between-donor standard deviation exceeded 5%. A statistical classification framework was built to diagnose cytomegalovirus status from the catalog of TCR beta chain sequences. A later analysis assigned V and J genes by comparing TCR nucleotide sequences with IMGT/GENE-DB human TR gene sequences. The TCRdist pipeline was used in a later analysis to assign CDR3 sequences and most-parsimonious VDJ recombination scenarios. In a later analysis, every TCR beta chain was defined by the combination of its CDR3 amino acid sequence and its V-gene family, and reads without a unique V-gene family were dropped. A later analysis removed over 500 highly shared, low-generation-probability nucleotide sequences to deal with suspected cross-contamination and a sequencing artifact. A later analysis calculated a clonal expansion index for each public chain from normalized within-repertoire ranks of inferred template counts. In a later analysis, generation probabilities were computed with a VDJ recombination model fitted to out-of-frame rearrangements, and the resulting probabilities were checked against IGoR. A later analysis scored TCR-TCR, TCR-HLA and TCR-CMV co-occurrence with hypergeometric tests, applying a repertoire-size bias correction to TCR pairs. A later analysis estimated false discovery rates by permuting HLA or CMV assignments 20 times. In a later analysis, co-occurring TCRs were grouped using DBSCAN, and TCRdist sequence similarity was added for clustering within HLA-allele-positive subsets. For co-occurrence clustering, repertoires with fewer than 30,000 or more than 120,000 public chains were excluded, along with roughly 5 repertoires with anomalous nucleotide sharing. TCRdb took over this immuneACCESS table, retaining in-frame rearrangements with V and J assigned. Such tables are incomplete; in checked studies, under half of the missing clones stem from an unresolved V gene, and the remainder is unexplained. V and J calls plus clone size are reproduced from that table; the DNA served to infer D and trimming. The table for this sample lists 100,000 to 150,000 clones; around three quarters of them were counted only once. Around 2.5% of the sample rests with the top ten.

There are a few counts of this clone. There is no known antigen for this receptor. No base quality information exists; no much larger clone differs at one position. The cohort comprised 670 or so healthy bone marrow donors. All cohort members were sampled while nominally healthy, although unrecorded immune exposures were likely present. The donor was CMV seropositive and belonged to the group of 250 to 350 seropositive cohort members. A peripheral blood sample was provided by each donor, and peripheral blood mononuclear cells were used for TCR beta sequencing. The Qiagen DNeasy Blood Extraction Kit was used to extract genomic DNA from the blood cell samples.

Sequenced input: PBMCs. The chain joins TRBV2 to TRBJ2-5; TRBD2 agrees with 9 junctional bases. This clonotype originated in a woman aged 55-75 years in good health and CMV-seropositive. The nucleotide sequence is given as TGTGCCAGCAGTGTCCTAGCGGGGTTCCAAGAGACCCAGTACTTC. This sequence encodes CASSVLAGFQETQYF.